A single sample gave rise to the 6 T cell receptor beta chains below, sequenced in a study of cytotoxic CD8 clonotypes in ibrutinib-treated CLL. TCRdb keeps only in-frame clones here, not all; method: immunoSEQ multiplex PCR. The data show about 50,000 clones, with less than 85% seen just once and about a fifth held by the top ten. Material: PBMCs, obtained after 24 months of ibrutinib treatment. These receptor sequences come from a human donor with chronic lymphocytic leukemia.

J is TRBJ1-2 and V is TRBV28; D not resolved. Germline loops: CDR1 MDHEN, CDR2 SYDVKM. Trimming took off 5 bases at V and 8 bases at J, with 12 bases between the two ends. There are 12 residues in the CDR3. CDR3 sequence (DNA): TGTGCCAGCAGTACACCGACGGGCGGCTACACCTTC. Translation: CASSTPTGGYTF.

This chain uses TRBV10-3 with TRBJ1-2; D ambiguous. The CDR3 has 12 residues. Trimming took off 3 bases at V and 6 bases at J, with 8 bases between the two ends. Germline CDR1 ENHRY, CDR2 SYGVKD. The CDR3: CAISDLRDGYTF. Written as DNA, the CDR3 is TGTGCCATCAGTGACCTGAGGGATGGCTACACCTTC.

The CDR3 spells CASSEARQGRNSPLHF. The CDR3 nucleotides are TGTGCCAGCAGTGAAGCGAGACAGGGGAGGAATTCACCCCTCCACTTT. V is TRBV2 and J is TRBJ1-6; 8 bases agree with TRBD1. CDR3 length: 16 residues. Germline CDR1 is SNHLY and CDR2 is FYNNEI. V was pared by 0 bases and J by 7 bases, with 5 bases of the junction left unmatched.

V is TRBV30 and J is TRBJ1-4; D possibly corresponds to TRBD1 (5 bases). Germline CDR1 is GTSNPN and CDR2 is SVGIG (reference sequence). CDR3 length: 12 amino acids. Trimming stripped 0 bases from V and 13 bases from J, with 12 bases between. The CDR3 region is CAWSVWGSRLFF. For the CDR3, the DNA is TGTGCCTGGAGTGTATGGGGGAGTAGACTGTTTTTT.

This chain joins TRBV27 and TRBJ1-1, with D possibly matching TRBD1 (5 bases). Trimming removed 9 bases at V and 3 bases at J, with 14 bases between. The CDR3 has 13 amino acids. The germline gives CDR1 MNHEY, CDR2 SMNVEV (reference sequence). The CDR3 here is CASWGQGYTEAFF. The DNA for the CDR3 is TGTGCCAGTTGGGGCCAGGGTTACACTGAAGCTTTCTTT.

The chain employs TRBV27 and TRBJ2-5, with a tentative D call TRBD2 (6 bases). Trimming took off 3 bases at V and 2 bases at J, with 7 bases between the two ends. From germline, CDR1 is MNHEY and CDR2 SMNVEV (reference sequence). The CDR3 is 13 amino acids. As DNA, the CDR3 is TGTGCCAGCAGTTTCCGGGGGCAAGAGACCCAGTACTTC. Translated, it gives CASSFRGQETQYF.